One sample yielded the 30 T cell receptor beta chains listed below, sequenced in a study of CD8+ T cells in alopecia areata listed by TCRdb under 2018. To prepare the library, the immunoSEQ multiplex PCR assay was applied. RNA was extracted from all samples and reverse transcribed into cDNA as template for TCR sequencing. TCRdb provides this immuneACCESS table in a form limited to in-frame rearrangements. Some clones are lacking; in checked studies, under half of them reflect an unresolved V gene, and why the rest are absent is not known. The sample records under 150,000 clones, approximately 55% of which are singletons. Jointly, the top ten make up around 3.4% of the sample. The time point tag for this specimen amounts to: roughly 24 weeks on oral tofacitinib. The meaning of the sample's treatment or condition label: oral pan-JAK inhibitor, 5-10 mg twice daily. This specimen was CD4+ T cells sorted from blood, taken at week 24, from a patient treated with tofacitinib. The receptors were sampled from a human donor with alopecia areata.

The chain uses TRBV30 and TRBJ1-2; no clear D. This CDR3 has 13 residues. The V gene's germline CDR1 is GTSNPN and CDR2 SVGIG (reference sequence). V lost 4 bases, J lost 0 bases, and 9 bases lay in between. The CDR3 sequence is CAWNLQTNYGYTF. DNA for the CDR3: TGTGCCTGGAATTTACAGACTAACTATGGCTACACCTTC.

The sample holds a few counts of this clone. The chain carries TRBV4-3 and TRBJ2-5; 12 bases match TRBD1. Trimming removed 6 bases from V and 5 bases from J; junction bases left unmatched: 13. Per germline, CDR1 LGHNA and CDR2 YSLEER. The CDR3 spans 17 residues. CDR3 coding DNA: TGCGCCAGCAGGACCGATACCGGGACAGGGGGCCGGGAGACCCAGTACTTC. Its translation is CASRTDTGTGGRETQYF.

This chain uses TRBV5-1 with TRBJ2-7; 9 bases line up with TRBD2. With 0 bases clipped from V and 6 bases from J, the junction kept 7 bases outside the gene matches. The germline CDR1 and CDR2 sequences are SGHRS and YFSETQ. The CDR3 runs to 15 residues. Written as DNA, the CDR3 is TGCGCCAGCAGCTTGGGGAGCGGGGGGAGCGGCGAGCAGTACTTC. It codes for CASSLGSGGSGEQYF.

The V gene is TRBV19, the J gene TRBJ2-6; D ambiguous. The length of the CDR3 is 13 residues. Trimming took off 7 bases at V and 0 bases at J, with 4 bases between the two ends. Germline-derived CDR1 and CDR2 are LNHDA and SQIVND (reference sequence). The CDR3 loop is CASTSSGANVLTF. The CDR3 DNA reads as TGTGCCAGTACTAGCTCTGGGGCCAACGTCCTGACTTTC. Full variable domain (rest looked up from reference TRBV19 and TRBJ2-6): DGGITQSPKYLFRKEGQNVTLSCEQNLNHDAMYWYRQDPGQGLRLIYYSQIVNDFQKGDIAEGYSVSREKKESFPLTVTSAQKNPTAFYLCASTSSGANVLTFGAGSRLTVL.

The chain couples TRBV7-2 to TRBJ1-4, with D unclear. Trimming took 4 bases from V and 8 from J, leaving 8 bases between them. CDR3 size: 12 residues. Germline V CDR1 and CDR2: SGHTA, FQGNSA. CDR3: CASSSLQEKLFF. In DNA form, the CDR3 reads TGTGCCAGCAGCTCCCTACAAGAAAAACTGTTTTTT. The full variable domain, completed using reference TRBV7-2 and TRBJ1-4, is GAGVSQSPSNKVTEKGKDVELRCDPISGHTALYWYRQSLGQGLEFLIYFQGNSAPDKSGLPSDRFSAERTGGSVSTLTIQRTQQEDSAVYLCASSSLQEKLFFGSGTQLSVL.

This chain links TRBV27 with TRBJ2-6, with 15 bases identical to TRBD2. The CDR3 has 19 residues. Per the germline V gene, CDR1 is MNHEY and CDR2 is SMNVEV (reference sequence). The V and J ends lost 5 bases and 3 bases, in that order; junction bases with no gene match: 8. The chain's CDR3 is CASSRTSGGAYGGANVLTF. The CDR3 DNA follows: TGTGCCAGCAGTCGGACTAGCGGGGGGGCTTATGGTGGGGCCAACGTCCTGACTTTC.

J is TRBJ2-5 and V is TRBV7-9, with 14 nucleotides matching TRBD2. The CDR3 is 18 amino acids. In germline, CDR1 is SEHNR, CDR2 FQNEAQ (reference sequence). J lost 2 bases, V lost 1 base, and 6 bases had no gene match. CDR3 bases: TGTGCCAGCAGCTTAGGTGGGACTAGCGGGGGCCTACAAGAGACCCAGTACTTC. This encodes CASSLGGTSGGLQETQYF.

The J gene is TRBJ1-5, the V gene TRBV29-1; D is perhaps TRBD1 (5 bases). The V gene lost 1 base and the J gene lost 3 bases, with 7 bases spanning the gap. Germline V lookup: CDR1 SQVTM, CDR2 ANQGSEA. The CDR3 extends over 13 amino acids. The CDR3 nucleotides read TGCAGCGTTGAAGTGGGACCCAATCAGCCCCAGCATTTT. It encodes CSVEVGPNQPQHF.

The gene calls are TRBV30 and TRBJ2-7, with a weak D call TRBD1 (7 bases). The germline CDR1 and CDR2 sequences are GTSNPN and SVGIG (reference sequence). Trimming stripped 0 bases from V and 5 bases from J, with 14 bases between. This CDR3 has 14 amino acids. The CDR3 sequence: CAWSVGQGGDEQYF. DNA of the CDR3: TGTGCCTGGAGTGTGGGTCAGGGGGGTGACGAGCAGTACTTC.

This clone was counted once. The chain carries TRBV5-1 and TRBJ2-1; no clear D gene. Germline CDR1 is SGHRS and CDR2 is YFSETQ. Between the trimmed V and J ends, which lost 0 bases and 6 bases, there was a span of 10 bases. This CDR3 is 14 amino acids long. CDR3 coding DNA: TGCGCCAGCAGCTTGGCGGCACTAACCAATGAGCAGTTCTTC. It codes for CASSLAALTNEQFF. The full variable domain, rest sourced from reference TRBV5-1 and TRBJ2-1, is KAGVTQTPRYLIKTRGQQVTLSCSPISGHRSVSWYQQTPGQGLQFLFEYFSETQRNKGNFPGRFSGRQFSNSRSEMNVSTLELGDSALYLCASSLAALTNEQFFGPGTRLTVL.

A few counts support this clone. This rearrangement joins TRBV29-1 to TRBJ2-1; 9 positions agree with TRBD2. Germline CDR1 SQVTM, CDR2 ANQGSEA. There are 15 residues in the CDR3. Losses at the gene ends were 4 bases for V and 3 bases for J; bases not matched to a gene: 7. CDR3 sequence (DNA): TGCAGCGTTGTTGGTGGTAGCGGGGGCTACAATGAGCAGTTCTTC. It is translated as CSVVGGSGGYNEQFF.

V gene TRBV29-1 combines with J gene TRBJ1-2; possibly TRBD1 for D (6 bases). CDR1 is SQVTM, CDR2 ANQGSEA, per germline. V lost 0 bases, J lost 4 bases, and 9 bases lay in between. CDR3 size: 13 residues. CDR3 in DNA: TGCAGCGTTGAAGAGCAGGGGAGCTATGGCTACACCTTC. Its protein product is CSVEEQGSYGYTF.

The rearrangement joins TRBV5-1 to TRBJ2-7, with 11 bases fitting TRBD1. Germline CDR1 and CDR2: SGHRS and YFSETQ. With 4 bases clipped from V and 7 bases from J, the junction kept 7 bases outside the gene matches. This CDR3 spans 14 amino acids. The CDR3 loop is CASSRGQGAGEQYF. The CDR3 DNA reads TGCGCCAGCAGCCGCGGACAGGGGGCGGGAGAGCAGTACTTC. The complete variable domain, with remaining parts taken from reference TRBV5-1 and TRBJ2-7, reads KAGVTQTPRYLIKTRGQQVTLSCSPISGHRSVSWYQQTPGQGLQFLFEYFSETQRNKGNFPGRFSGRQFSNSRSEMNVSTLELGDSALYLCASSRGQGAGEQYFGPGTRLTVT.

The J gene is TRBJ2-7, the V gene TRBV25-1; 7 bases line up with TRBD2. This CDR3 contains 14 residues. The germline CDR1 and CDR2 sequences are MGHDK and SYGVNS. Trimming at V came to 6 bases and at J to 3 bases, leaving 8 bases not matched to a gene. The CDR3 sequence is CASRGGRGLYEQYF. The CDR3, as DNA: TGTGCCAGCAGGGGGGGGAGGGGCCTCTACGAGCAGTACTTC.

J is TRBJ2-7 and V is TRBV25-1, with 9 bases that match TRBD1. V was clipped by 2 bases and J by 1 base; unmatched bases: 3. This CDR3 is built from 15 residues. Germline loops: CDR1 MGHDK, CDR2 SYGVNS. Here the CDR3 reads CASSELGTGSYEQYF. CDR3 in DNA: TGTGCCAGCAGTGAACTGGGGACAGGGTCCTACGAGCAGTACTTC.

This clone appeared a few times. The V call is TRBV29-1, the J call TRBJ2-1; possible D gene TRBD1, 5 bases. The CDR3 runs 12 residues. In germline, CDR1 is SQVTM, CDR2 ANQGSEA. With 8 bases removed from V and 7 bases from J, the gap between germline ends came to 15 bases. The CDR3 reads CSTQQALNEQFF. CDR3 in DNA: TGCAGCACACAACAGGCGTTGAATGAGCAGTTCTTC.

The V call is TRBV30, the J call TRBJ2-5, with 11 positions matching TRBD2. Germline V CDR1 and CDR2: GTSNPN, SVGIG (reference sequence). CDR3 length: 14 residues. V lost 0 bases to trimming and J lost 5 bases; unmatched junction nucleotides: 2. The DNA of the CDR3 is TGTGCCTGGAGTGTGTCTAGCGGGGGGGAGACCCAGTACTTC. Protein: CAWSVSSGGETQYF.

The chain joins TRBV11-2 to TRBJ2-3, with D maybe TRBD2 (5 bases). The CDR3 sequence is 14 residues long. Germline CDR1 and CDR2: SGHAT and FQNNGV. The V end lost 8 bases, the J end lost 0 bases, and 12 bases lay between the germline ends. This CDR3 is CASRSGLSTDTQYF. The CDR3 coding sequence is TGTGCCAGCCGCAGCGGACTGAGCACAGATACGCAGTATTTT.

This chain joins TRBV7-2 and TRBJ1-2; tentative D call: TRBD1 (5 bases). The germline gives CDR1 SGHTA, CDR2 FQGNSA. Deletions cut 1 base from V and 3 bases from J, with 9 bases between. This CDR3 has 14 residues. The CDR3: CASSLGREHYGYTF. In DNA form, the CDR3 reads TGTGCCAGCAGCTTAGGCAGGGAACACTATGGCTACACCTTC.

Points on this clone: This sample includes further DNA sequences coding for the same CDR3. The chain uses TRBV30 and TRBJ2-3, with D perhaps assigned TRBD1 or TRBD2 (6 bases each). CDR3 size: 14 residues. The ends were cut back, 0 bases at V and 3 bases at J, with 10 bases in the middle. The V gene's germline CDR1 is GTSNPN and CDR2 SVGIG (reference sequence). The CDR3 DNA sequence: TGTGCCTGGAGTGTCGGGGGCGGAACAGATACGCAGTATTTT. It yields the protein CAWSVGGGTDTQYF. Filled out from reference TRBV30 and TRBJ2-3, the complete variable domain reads SQTIHQWPATLVQPVGSPLSLECTVEGTSNPNLYWYRQAAGRGLQLLFYSVGIGQISSEVPQNLSASRPQDRQFILSSKKLLLSDSGFYLCAWSVGGGTDTQYFGPGTRLTVL.

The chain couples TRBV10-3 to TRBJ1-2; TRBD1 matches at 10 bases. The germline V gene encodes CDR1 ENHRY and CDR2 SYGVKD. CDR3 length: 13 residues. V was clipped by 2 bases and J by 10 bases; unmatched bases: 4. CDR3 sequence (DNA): TGTGCCATCAGTGAGAGGGACAGGGGAACCTACACCTTC. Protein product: CAISERDRGTYTF.

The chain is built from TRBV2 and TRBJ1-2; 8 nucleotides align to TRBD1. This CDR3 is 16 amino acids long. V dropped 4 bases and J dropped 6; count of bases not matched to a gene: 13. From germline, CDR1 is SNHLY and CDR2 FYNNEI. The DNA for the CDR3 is TGTGCCAGCAGTGTCCAGGGGGCGGGTGGAGTAAATGGCTACACCTTC. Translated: CASSVQGAGGVNGYTF.

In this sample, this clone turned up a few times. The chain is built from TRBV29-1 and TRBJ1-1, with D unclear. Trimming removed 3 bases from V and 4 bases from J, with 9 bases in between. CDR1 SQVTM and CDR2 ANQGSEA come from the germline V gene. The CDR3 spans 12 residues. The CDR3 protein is CSVDEASTEAFF. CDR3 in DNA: TGCAGCGTTGATGAGGCCAGCACTGAAGCTTTCTTT. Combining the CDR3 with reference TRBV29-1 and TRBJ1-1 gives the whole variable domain SAVISQKPSRDICQRGTSLTIQCQVDSQVTMMFWYRQQPGQSLTLIATANQGSEATYESGFVIDKFPISRPNLTFSTLTVSNMSPEDSSIYLCSVDEASTEAFFGQGTRLTVV.

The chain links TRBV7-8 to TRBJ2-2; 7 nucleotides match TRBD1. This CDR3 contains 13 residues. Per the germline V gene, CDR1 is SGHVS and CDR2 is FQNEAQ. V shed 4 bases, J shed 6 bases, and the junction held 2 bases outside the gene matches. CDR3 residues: CASSSTGSGELFF. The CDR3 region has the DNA TGTGCCAGCAGCTCGACAGGGTCCGGGGAGCTGTTTTTT.

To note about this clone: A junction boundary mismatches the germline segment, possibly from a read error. The chain's CDR3 is CSLDRGSGTDTQYF. CDR3 sequence (DNA): TGCAGCCTTGACAGGGGCTCAGGCACAGATACGCAGTATTTT. The gene calls are TRBV29-1 and TRBJ2-3, with 8 nucleotides matching TRBD1. The CDR3 is 14 amino acids. Germline V gene lookup returns CDR1 SQVTM and CDR2 ANQGSEA.

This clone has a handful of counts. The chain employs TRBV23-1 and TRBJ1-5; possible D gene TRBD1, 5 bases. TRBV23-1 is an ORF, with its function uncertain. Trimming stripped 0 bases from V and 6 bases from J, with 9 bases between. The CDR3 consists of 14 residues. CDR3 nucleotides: TGCGCCAGCAGTCAATCCTGCAGGGCTCAGCCCCAGCATTTT. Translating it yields CASSQSCRAQPQHF.

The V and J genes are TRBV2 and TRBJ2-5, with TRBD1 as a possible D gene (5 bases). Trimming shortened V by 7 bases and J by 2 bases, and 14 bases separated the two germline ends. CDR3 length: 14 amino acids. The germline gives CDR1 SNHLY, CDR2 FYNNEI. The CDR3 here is CASTGRTLQETQYF. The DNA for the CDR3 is TGTGCCAGCACAGGGCGGACCCTGCAAGAGACCCAGTACTTC.

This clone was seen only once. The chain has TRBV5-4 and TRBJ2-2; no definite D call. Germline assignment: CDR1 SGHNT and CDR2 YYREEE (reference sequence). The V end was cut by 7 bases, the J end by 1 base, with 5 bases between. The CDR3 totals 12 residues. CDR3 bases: TGTGCCAGCTCAGGGAACACCGGGGAGCTGTTTTTT. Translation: CASSGNTGELFF.

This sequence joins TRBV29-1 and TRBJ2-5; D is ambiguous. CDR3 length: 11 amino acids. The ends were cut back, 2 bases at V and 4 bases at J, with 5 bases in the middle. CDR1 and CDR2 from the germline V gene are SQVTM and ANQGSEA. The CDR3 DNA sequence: TGCAGCGTTGAACCCGGAGAGACCCAGTACTTC. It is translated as CSVEPGETQYF.

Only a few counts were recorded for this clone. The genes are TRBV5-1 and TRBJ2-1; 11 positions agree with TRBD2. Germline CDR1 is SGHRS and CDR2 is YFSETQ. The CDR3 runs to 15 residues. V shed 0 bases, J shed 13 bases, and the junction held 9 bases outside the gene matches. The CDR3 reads CASSLVSGGAGHQFF. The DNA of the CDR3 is TGCGCCAGCAGCTTGGTTAGCGGGGGGGCCGGTCATCAGTTCTTC. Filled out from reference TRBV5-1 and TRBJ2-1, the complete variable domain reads KAGVTQTPRYLIKTRGQQVTLSCSPISGHRSVSWYQQTPGQGLQFLFEYFSETQRNKGNFPGRFSGRQFSNSRSEMNVSTLELGDSALYLCASSLVSGGAGHQFFGPGTRLTVL.